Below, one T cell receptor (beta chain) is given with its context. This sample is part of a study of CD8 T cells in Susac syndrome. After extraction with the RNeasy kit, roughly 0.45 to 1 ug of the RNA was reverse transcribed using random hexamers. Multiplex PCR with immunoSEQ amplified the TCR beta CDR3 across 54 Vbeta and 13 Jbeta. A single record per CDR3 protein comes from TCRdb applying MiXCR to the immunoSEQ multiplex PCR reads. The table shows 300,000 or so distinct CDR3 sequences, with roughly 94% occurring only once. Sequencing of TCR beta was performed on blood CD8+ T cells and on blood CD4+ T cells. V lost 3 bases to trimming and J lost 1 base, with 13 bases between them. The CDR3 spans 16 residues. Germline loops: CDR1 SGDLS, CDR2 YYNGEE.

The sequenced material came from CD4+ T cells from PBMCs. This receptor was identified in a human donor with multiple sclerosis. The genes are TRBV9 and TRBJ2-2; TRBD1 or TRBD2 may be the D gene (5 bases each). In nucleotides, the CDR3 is TGTGCCAGCAGCGCCCGTCCTGGGGGGAACACCGGGGAGCTGTTTTTT. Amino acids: CASSARPGGNTGELFF.